Listed here are 30 T cell receptor beta chains from one sample, sequenced in a study of T cells in Graves' hyperthyroidism and ophthalmopathy. Amplification targeted TCR beta CDR3 regions from RNA transcripts. During a first-round RT-PCR of the TCR CDR3, the HTBI primer set was used. TCRdb recomputed calls from the multiplex PCR reads with MiXCR, one row per CDR3 protein. The data hold more than 300,000 distinct CDR3 sequences, with 14% observed a single time. The material sequenced was blood. The receptors come from a woman aged 55-75 years with Graves' hyperthyroidism.

This clonotype turned up a few times. V and J are TRBV5-5 and TRBJ2-1, with D possibly called TRBD1 or TRBD2 (6 bases each). There are 15 residues in the CDR3. Germline CDR1 SGHKS, CDR2 YYEKEE (reference sequence). Trimming took 4 bases from V and 9 from J, leaving 20 bases between them. As DNA, the CDR3 is TGTGCCAGCAGCCTACGAAAGTTGGGGGGCCGTGAGCAGTTCTTC. Protein product: CASSLRKLGGREQFF.

This clonotype appeared many times. The V call is TRBV28, the J call TRBJ2-2, with D possibly TRBD2 on 6 matching bases. This CDR3 region has 15 residues. V lost 0 bases to trimming and J lost 2 bases, with 7 bases between them. In germline, CDR1 is MDHEN, CDR2 SYDVKM. The CDR3 DNA follows: TGTGCCAGCAGTTTATGGGGAGGAAACACCGGGGAGCTGTTTTTT. Residues: CASSLWGGNTGELFF.

The rearrangement links TRBV20-1 to TRBJ1-3; D uncertain. This CDR3 region has 14 residues. Germline assignment: CDR1 DFQATT and CDR2 SNEGSKA (reference sequence). V was clipped by 4 bases and J by 5 bases, with 15 bases between them. Here the CDR3 reads CSAIQRRARNTIYF. The CDR3 DNA reads TGCAGTGCTATCCAAAGGCGGGCCCGAAACACCATATATTTT.

This clonotype has at least ten counts. The chain joins TRBV2 to TRBJ1-4, with D unresolved. This CDR3 is built from 13 residues. Germline assignment: CDR1 SNHLY and CDR2 FYNNEI. Deletions cut 6 bases from V and 8 bases from J, with 13 bases between. CDR3 DNA: TGTGCCAGCAGGACCCAAAGGCGGGAAAAACTGTTTTTT. Translated: CASRTQRREKLFF.

This clonotype was recorded at least ten times. This rearrangement joins TRBV7-2 to TRBJ2-3, with 7 nucleotides matching TRBD1. Germline assignment: CDR1 SGHTA and CDR2 FQGNSA. The CDR3 spans 17 residues. V dropped 5 bases and J dropped 3; count of bases not matched to a gene: 14. The CDR3 nucleotides are TGTGCCAGCAGCCTGAGGGGGCGGTCGTCTACGACAGATACGCAGTATTTT. Its translation: CASSLRGRSSTTDTQYF.

On this clonotype: Compared with germline, one end of the junction differs, possibly owing to a read error. The rearrangement joins TRBV5-1 to TRBJ2-1; 8 bases fit TRBD1. CDR3 length: 14 amino acids. Germline V gene lookup returns CDR1 SGHRS and CDR2 YFSETQ. In DNA form, the CDR3 reads TGCGCCAGCGGCCCGGGACAGGAGTACAATGAGCAGCTCTTC. Translating it yields CASGPGQEYNEQLF. The variable domain in full, with the rest retrieved from reference TRBV5-1 and TRBJ2-1, is KAGVTQTPRYLIKTRGQQVTLSCSPISGHRSVSWYQQTPGQGLQFLFEYFSETQRNKGNFPGRFSGRQFSNSRSEMNVSTLELGDSALYLCASGPGQEYNEQLFGPGTRLTVL.

This clonotype was picked up many times. V is TRBV30 and J is TRBJ1-2, with D hard to call. V was clipped by 0 bases and J by 7 bases, with 18 bases between them. This CDR3 spans 15 amino acids. Per germline, CDR1 GTSNPN and CDR2 SVGIG (reference sequence). CDR3 in amino acids: CAWSVRFSGKGGYTF. The CDR3 DNA reads as TGTGCCTGGAGTGTACGGTTTTCGGGCAAGGGTGGCTACACCTTC. The variable domain in full, completed from reference TRBV30 and TRBJ1-2, reads SQTIHQWPATLVQPVGSPLSLECTVEGTSNPNLYWYRQAAGRGLQLLFYSVGIGQISSEVPQNLSASRPQDRQFILSSKKLLLSDSGFYLCAWSVRFSGKGGYTFGSGTRLTVV.

V gene TRBV3-1 combines with J gene TRBJ2-7; 12 bases align to TRBD2. J lost 7 bases, V lost 5 bases, and 6 bases had no gene match. The CDR3 has 14 residues. Germline V gives CDR1 LGHDT, CDR2 YNNKEL (reference sequence). CDR3 amino acids: CASSGTSGPLEQYF. CDR3 nucleotide sequence: TGTGCCAGCAGCGGGACTAGCGGGCCCCTGGAGCAGTACTTC.

The chain recombines TRBV19 with TRBJ2-1; no reliable D call. The V end was cut by 5 bases, the J end by 8 bases, with 13 bases between. Germline assignment: CDR1 LNHDA and CDR2 SQIVND (reference sequence). The CDR3 has 13 residues. CDR3 nucleotides: TGTGCCAGTAGTGGCGGTGCGTGGGATGAGCAGTTCTTC. It specifies CASSGGAWDEQFF.

This clonotype showed up many times. The chain is built from TRBV15 and TRBJ1-1; no definite D call. The CDR3 contains 13 residues. Trimming pared 6 bases from V and 0 bases from J, leaving 8 bases between. Germline-derived CDR1 and CDR2 are LNHNV and YYDKDF (reference sequence). CDR3 DNA: TGTGCCACCAGTCGTCAGGTGAACACTGAAGCTTTCTTT. Its protein is CATSRQVNTEAFF.

This clonotype came up many times. J is TRBJ1-1 and V is TRBV3-1, with 7 bases fitting TRBD1. Per the germline V gene, CDR1 is LGHDT and CDR2 is YNNKEL (reference sequence). V gave up 5 bases and J gave up 2 bases; unmatched junction bases: 5. This CDR3 is built from 14 residues. The CDR3 region has the DNA TGTGCCAGCAGCGGACGGGACAGCAACACTGAAGCTTTCTTT. Translation: CASSGRDSNTEAFF.

This clonotype was picked up many times. The chain carries TRBV18 and TRBJ2-7; 8 nucleotides align to TRBD2. Unmatched junction bases numbered 10, after V lost 3 bases and J lost 6 bases. The CDR3 has 15 amino acids. CDR1 KGHSH and CDR2 LQKENI come from the germline V gene. CDR3 sequence: CASSPGSGSVREQYF. The CDR3 DNA reads as TGTGCCAGCTCACCGGGAAGCGGGAGTGTCCGCGAGCAGTACTTC.

This clonotype is medium-sized within its sample. This chain joins TRBV11-2 and TRBJ2-7; a weak D match, TRBD2 (7 bases). Per germline, CDR1 SGHAT and CDR2 FQNNGV. Trimming removed 5 bases at V and 6 bases at J, with 20 bases between. CDR3 length: 15 amino acids. CDR3 bases: TGTGCCAGCAGCCCGACCCGCGGGGGCGGGACCGAGCAGTACTTC. It translates to CASSPTRGGGTEQYF.

There are many counts of this clonotype. This chain joins TRBV18 and TRBJ2-7, with unresolved D. The CDR3 totals 14 residues. Per the germline V gene, CDR1 is KGHSH and CDR2 is LQKENI. Trimming pared 0 bases from V and 2 bases from J, leaving 8 bases between. In nucleotides, the CDR3 is TGTGCCAGCTCACCACCGGGTATTCCCTACGAGCAGTACTTC. Its protein is CASSPPGIPYEQYF.

This clonotype was detected many times. The chain employs TRBV24-1 and TRBJ2-1; 10 bases agree with TRBD2. Germline CDR1 reads KGHDR; CDR2 reads SFDVKD. The trim removed 3 bases at V and 7 bases at J, leaving 17 bases unmatched. The CDR3 is made up of 19 amino acids. Here the CDR3 DNA reads TGTGCCACCAGTGATCCTATCAGGGCTCTAGCGGGAGTGGGGAATGAGCAGTTCTTC. It is translated as CATSDPIRALAGVGNEQFF.

V is TRBV4-1 and J is TRBJ2-1; TRBD2 aligns across 8 bases. The CDR3 has 17 residues. Germline V lookup: CDR1 MGHRA, CDR2 YSYEKL. V was pared by 3 bases and J by 4 bases, with 11 bases of the junction left unmatched. CDR3 DNA sequence: TGCGCCAGCAGCCATCCGAGGGGTAGCGGGACGTACAATGAGCAGTTCTTC. It yields the protein CASSHPRGSGTYNEQFF.

This clonotype has at least ten counts. The chain couples TRBV5-1 to TRBJ2-1; 10 nucleotides line up with TRBD2. CDR1 SGHRS and CDR2 YFSETQ come from the germline V gene. After removal of 3 bases from V and 7 bases from J, the junction contained 4 bases not matched to a gene. The CDR3 is made up of 14 amino acids. CDR3 DNA sequence: TGCGCCAGCAGCTCACCGGGACTAGCGAATGAGCAGTTCTTC. Its translation is CASSSPGLANEQFF. Full variable domain (rest looked up from reference TRBV5-1 and TRBJ2-1): KAGVTQTPRYLIKTRGQQVTLSCSPISGHRSVSWYQQTPGQGLQFLFEYFSETQRNKGNFPGRFSGRQFSNSRSEMNVSTLELGDSALYLCASSSPGLANEQFFGPGTRLTVL.

V and J are TRBV11-2 and TRBJ2-3; D may be TRBD1 (6 bases). The CDR3 is made up of 13 amino acids. Per the germline V gene, CDR1 is SGHAT and CDR2 is FQNNGV. V lost 1 base and J lost 6, with 8 bases in between. CDR3 DNA: TGTGCCAGCAGCTTAGCCCAGGGGGATACGCAGTATTTT. Translated, it gives CASSLAQGDTQYF.

This clonotype showed up many times. The gene calls are TRBV12-3 or TRBV12-4 and TRBJ2-2; tentatively, D is TRBD2 (6 bases). This CDR3 has 14 residues. V lost 1 base to trimming and J lost 6 bases, with 9 bases between them. The CDR3 nucleotides are TGTGCCAGCAGTTTAGGGGGGACTCCCGGGGAGCTGTTTTTT. Encoded protein: CASSLGGTPGELFF.

J is TRBJ1-2 and V is TRBV12-3 or TRBV12-4, with 9 positions matching TRBD1. The ends lost 0 bases at V and 6 bases at J; junction bases unmatched: 5. This CDR3 spans 15 amino acids. As DNA, the CDR3 is TGTGCCAGCAGTTTAGCGCATCGGACAGGGGATGGCTACACCTTC. This translates into CASSLAHRTGDGYTF.

This chain joins TRBV19 and TRBJ1-1; D remains ambiguous. Deletions cut 1 base from V and 0 bases from J, with 15 bases between. The CDR3 totals 17 residues. In germline, CDR1 is LNHDA, CDR2 SQIVND (reference sequence). CDR3 nucleotides: TGTGCCAGTAGTATAGCCCGAAGGAGGGTGTTGAACACTGAAGCTTTCTTT. It specifies CASSIARRRVLNTEAFF.

The table lists this clonotype with many counts. The CDR3 DNA reads as TGTGCCAGCAGTTCAGGGGGTCGGTACGAGCAGTACTTC. The encoded protein is CASSSGGRYEQYF. The V and J genes are TRBV6-1 and TRBJ2-7, with TRBD1 identical over 7 bases. The CDR3 spans 13 residues. Germline CDR1 MNHNS, CDR2 SASEGT. V was clipped by 5 bases and J by 4 bases; unmatched bases: 5.

CDR3 DNA: TGTGCCAGCATTCGGGACACGACGCTAGCCAAAAACATTCAGTACTTC. This codes for CASIRDTTLAKNIQYF. The chain links TRBV2 to TRBJ2-4; the D gene is possibly TRBD1 (6 bases). Germline V CDR1 and CDR2: SNHLY, FYNNEI. This CDR3 comprises 16 residues. The V and J ends lost 7 bases and 0 bases respectively, with 16 bases between them.

This clonotype was detected many times. The chain joins TRBV2 to TRBJ2-1; D ambiguous. The germline V gene has CDR1 SNHLY and CDR2 FYNNEI. Trimming cost V 8 bases and J 8 bases, with 10 bases left between them. The CDR3 is made up of 11 amino acids. CDR3 DNA: TGTGCCAGCGGTTTGGGCTATGAGCAGTTCTTC. This gives the protein CASGLGYEQFF.

This clonotype has ten or more counts. J is TRBJ2-2 and V is TRBV11-3, with D possibly being TRBD2 (6 bases). The CDR3 totals 17 residues. In germline, CDR1 is SGHNT, CDR2 YENEEA. V was pared by 5 bases and J by 0 bases, with 16 bases between. The CDR3 sequence: CASSPLASLSNTGELFF. The CDR3 region has the DNA TGTGCCAGCAGCCCCCTAGCGAGCCTCTCGAACACCGGGGAGCTGTTTTTT.

The chain recombines TRBV24-1 with TRBJ2-3; TRBD2 aligns across 8 bases. V was clipped by 1 base and J by 4 bases; unmatched bases: 9. Germline CDR1 is KGHDR and CDR2 is SFDVKD. The CDR3 totals 17 residues. CDR3 loop: CATSDFRVAGLADTQYF. CDR3 DNA sequence: TGTGCCACCAGTGATTTTCGGGTAGCGGGATTGGCAGATACGCAGTATTTT.

The CDR3 is CASSALGTGNGYTF. The CDR3 bases are TGTGCCAGCAGTGCCCTCGGGACAGGGAATGGCTACACCTTC. This rearrangement joins TRBV6-1 to TRBJ1-2; the match to TRBD1 covers 9 bases. The V gene end was trimmed by 4 bases and the J gene end by 6 bases; junction bases not matched to a gene: 6. Germline assignment: CDR1 MNHNS and CDR2 SASEGT. CDR3 length equals 14 residues.

There are many counts of this clonotype. The genes are TRBV11-3 and TRBJ2-3, with unresolved D. The V end lost 6 bases, the J end lost 2 bases, and 12 bases lay between the germline ends. The V gene's germline CDR1 is SGHNT and CDR2 YENEEA. The CDR3 loop spans 14 amino acids. DNA for the CDR3: TGTGCCAGCAGACTGAGGCTTGTCACAGATACGCAGTATTTT. This sequence encodes CASRLRLVTDTQYF.

This clonotype was recorded many times. The gene calls are TRBV2 and TRBJ2-1; weak D call: TRBD2 (6 bases). The CDR3 spans 15 residues. The V end lost 6 bases, the J end lost 3 bases, and 15 bases lay between the germline ends. Germline loops: CDR1 SNHLY, CDR2 FYNNEI. The CDR3 nucleotides read TGTGCCAGCAGGGAGAGGGACTCCAACTACAATGAGCAGTTCTTC. This sequence encodes CASRERDSNYNEQFF.

This clonotype was counted a few times. The rearrangement joins TRBV4-1 to TRBJ1-6, with D maybe TRBD1 (5 bases). CDR1 is MGHRA, CDR2 YSYEKL, per germline. The V end was cut by 4 bases, the J end by 7 bases, with 14 bases between. CDR3 length: 15 residues. Here the CDR3 reads CASSLVRTPNSPLHF. The DNA for the CDR3 is TGCGCCAGCAGCCTCGTCCGGACACCAAATTCACCCCTCCACTTT.